These 22 T cell receptor beta chains were sequenced from one sample in a study of response to subunit inactivated influenza vaccine. TCRdb passed the RT-PCR reads through MiXCR, listing each CDR3 protein once. There are roughly 780,000 distinct CDR3 sequences in the sample; around 18% occur only once, and approximately 10% lies in the top ten. The specimen was PBMCs from blood, collected more than 4 days after vaccination. The receptors come from a man over 45 who received an inactivated influenza vaccine.

The chain uses TRBV10-3 and TRBJ2-2; D unclear. Germline CDR1 and CDR2: ENHRY and SYGVKD. CDR3 length: 15 amino acids. V dropped 0 bases and J dropped 4 bases, with 9 bases sitting between them. Here the CDR3 reads CAISESRTITGELFF. In nucleotides, the CDR3 is TGTGCCATCAGTGAGTCGAGAACAATCACCGGGGAGCTGTTTTTT.

There are a few counts of this clonotype. V gene TRBV6-5 combines with J gene TRBJ2-1, with D maybe TRBD1 (5 bases). Trimming pared 2 bases from V and 7 bases from J, leaving 15 bases between. The germline V gene has CDR1 MNHEY and CDR2 SVGAGI. The CDR3 has 15 residues. In nucleotides, the CDR3 is TGTGCCAGCAGTTACGGGGCGGCAGGCCAGAATGAGCAGTTCTTC. It translates to CASSYGAAGQNEQFF.

This clonotype came up many times. The V call is TRBV6-5, the J call TRBJ2-1, with a possible D match to TRBD1 (6 bases). Germline CDR1 is MNHEY and CDR2 is SVGAGI. This CDR3 has 11 residues. Trimming took 2 bases from V and 14 from J, leaving 10 bases between them. The CDR3 nucleotides read TGTGCCAGCAGTTACAACAGGGAAGAGTTCTTC. Translation gives CASSYNREEFF.

This clonotype has only a few counts. The rearrangement joins TRBV20-1 to TRBJ2-3; D remains ambiguous. Germline loops: CDR1 DFQATT, CDR2 SNEGSKA (reference sequence). This CDR3 region has 14 residues. V was pared by 3 bases and J by 4 bases, with 14 bases between. The CDR3 nucleotides are TGCAGTGCTAGCTTTGGGAATCGGGCAGATACGCAGTATTTT. It translates to CSASFGNRADTQYF.

This clonotype was observed a few times. The rearrangement joins TRBV9 to TRBJ1-2; the D is unclear. Germline CDR1 and CDR2: SGDLS and YYNGEE. With 3 bases removed from V and 8 bases from J, the gap between germline ends came to 17 bases. CDR3 length equals 14 residues. The chain's CDR3 is CASSATLDVGGYTF. Here the CDR3 DNA reads TGTGCCAGCAGCGCGACACTGGACGTTGGCGGCTACACCTTC.

The chain carries TRBV11-2 and TRBJ1-4; 7 positions match TRBD1. The germline V gene encodes CDR1 SGHAT and CDR2 FQNNGV. The CDR3 sequence is 18 residues long. Trimming removed 0 bases from V and 0 bases from J; junction bases left unmatched: 7. This chain's CDR3 is CASSLEVGTAATNEKLFF. CDR3 nucleotides: TGTGCCAGCAGCTTAGAAGTAGGGACAGCCGCAACTAATGAAAAACTGTTTTTT.

This clonotype was recorded at least ten times. The J gene is TRBJ2-7, the V gene TRBV10-3; D not resolved. The V gene lost 5 bases and the J gene lost 3 bases, with 8 bases spanning the gap. Germline lookup yields CDR1 ENHRY and CDR2 SYGVKD. This CDR3 is built from 12 residues. The CDR3 loop reads CAISTLLYEQYF. CDR3 coding DNA: TGTGCCATCAGTACACTCCTCTACGAGCAGTACTTC.

The rearrangement links TRBV9 to TRBJ1-6, with D perhaps matching TRBD1 (6 bases). This CDR3 is 15 amino acids long. Trimming removed 0 bases from V and 8 bases from J, with 12 bases in between. CDR1 SGDLS and CDR2 YYNGEE come from the germline V gene. CDR3 coding DNA: TGTGCCAGCAGCGTAGCTGTGGGGGCTGATTCACCCCTCCACTTT. Its protein is CASSVAVGADSPLHF. The entire variable domain, with the rest obtained from reference TRBV9 and TRBJ1-6, is as follows: DSGVTQTPKHLITATGQRVTLRCSPRSGDLSVYWYQQSLDQGLQFLIQYYNGEERAKGNILERFSAQQFPDLHSELNLSSLELGDSALYFCASSVAVGADSPLHFGNGTRLTVT.

In its sample, this clonotype was seen a few times. The junction differs from germline at one of its ends, possibly a read error. In DNA form, the CDR3 reads TGTGCCAGCAGGGATACGGGACTAGCGTTCCCCGAACTGAACTTC. It specifies CASRDTGLAFPELNF. J is TRBJ2-7 and V is TRBV12-3 or TRBV12-4, with TRBD2 matching 10 bases. The CDR3 sequence is 15 residues long.

This clonotype was observed at least ten times. The chain is built from TRBV20-1 and TRBJ2-3; 9 positions match TRBD1. The CDR3 sequence is 14 residues long. The V and J ends lost 0 bases and 6 bases, in that order; junction bases with no gene match: 4. Germline V gene data show CDR1 as DFQATT and CDR2 as SNEGSKA (reference sequence). The CDR3 here is CSARDGQGSDTQYF. Written as DNA, the CDR3 is TGCAGTGCTAGAGATGGACAGGGGTCCGATACGCAGTATTTT.

The J gene is TRBJ2-2, the V gene TRBV6-1; 8 bases agree with TRBD2. J lost 0 bases, V lost 5 bases, and 5 bases had no gene match. In germline, CDR1 is MNHNS, CDR2 SASEGT. CDR3 length equals 16 residues. CDR3 loop: CASSPGTSSNTGELFF. CDR3 DNA: TGTGCCAGCAGTCCCGGGACTAGTTCGAACACCGGGGAGCTGTTTTTT.

The V gene is TRBV27, the J gene TRBJ1-5; D remains ambiguous. V was shortened by 5 bases and J by 5 bases, with 10 bases between the two germline ends. Looked up from germline, CDR1 is MNHEY and CDR2 is SMNVEV (reference sequence). The CDR3 length is 13 residues. The CDR3 loop is CASSKTKDQPQHF. The DNA of the CDR3 is TGTGCCAGCAGTAAAACAAAAGATCAGCCCCAGCATTTT.

The chain links TRBV6-1 to TRBJ1-1, with 7 nucleotides matching TRBD1. This CDR3 contains 12 residues. J gave up 7 bases and V 6 bases, and 5 bases lay outside the gene matches. From germline, CDR1 is MNHNS and CDR2 SASEGT. Here the CDR3 reads CASSQGVLEAFF. The CDR3 DNA reads TGTGCCAGCAGCCAGGGGGTGCTTGAAGCTTTCTTT.

V and J are TRBV28 and TRBJ1-6; D is undetermined. Germline V lookup: CDR1 MDHEN, CDR2 SYDVKM. The CDR3 consists of 15 residues. The V gene lost 7 bases and the J gene lost 7 bases, with 17 bases spanning the gap. CDR3 DNA sequence: TGTGCCAGCACCACCGGCAGACCTTTAAATTCACCCCTCCACTTT. Amino acids: CASTTGRPLNSPLHF.

This chain links TRBV11-3 with TRBJ2-5; D gene ambiguous. From germline, CDR1 is SGHNT and CDR2 YENEEA. This CDR3 is built from 13 residues. V lost 4 bases to trimming and J lost 5 bases, with 11 bases between them. This CDR3 is CASSYYQSETQYF. CDR3 coding DNA: TGTGCCAGCAGCTATTATCAATCGGAGACCCAGTACTTC. The whole variable domain, filled in from reference TRBV11-3 and TRBJ2-5, reads EAGVVQSPRYKIIEKKQPVAFWCNPISGHNTLYWYLQNLGQGPELLIRYENEEAVDDSQLPKDRFSAERLKGVDSTLKIQPAELGDSAVYLCASSYYQSETQYFGPGTRLLVL.

This clonotype was seen more than once but under ten times. The V call is TRBV20-1, the J call TRBJ2-1, with 7 bases matching TRBD2. CDR1 and CDR2 (germline): DFQATT, SNEGSKA (reference sequence). This CDR3 is 13 amino acids long. J gave up 7 bases and V 8 bases, and 11 bases lay outside the gene matches. The CDR3 loop is CSLEELAFNEQFF. Here the CDR3 DNA reads TGCAGTTTAGAAGAACTAGCGTTTAATGAGCAGTTCTTC.

This chain links TRBV12-3 or TRBV12-4 with TRBJ2-4, with TRBD2 matching 7 bases. This CDR3 region has 16 residues. The V gene end was trimmed by 5 bases and the J gene end by 6 bases; junction bases not matched to a gene: 13. The CDR3, as DNA: TGTGCCAGCAGTCCTGGACCGGGAGGTCCCTCAAACATTCAGTACTTC. Protein product: CASSPGPGGPSNIQYF.

This clonotype was recorded a few times. The J gene is TRBJ2-7, the V gene TRBV7-8; D ambiguous. This CDR3 has 15 residues. CDR1 is SGHVS, CDR2 FQNEAQ, per germline. The V end lost 1 base, the J end lost 0 bases, and 10 bases lay between the germline ends. CDR3 in amino acids: CASSLESLSSYEQYF. In nucleotides, the CDR3 is TGTGCCAGCAGCTTAGAATCATTGAGCTCCTACGAGCAGTACTTC.

The chain employs TRBV2 and TRBJ2-5; weak D call: TRBD2 (5 bases). The CDR3 covers 16 residues. The germline V gene has CDR1 SNHLY and CDR2 FYNNEI. V was trimmed by 6 bases and J by 2 bases, leaving 19 bases between them. This CDR3 is CASRPRETNFQETQYF. CDR3 bases: TGTGCCAGCAGACCTCGGGAAACGAACTTTCAAGAGACCCAGTACTTC.

This clonotype has just a few counts. V gene TRBV4-1 combines with J gene TRBJ2-2, with TRBD1 matching over 7 bases. The length of the CDR3 is 15 residues. Germline CDR1 MGHRA, CDR2 YSYEKL. V trimming: 1 base; J trimming: 3 bases; junction bases outside the gene matches: 2. Here the CDR3 DNA reads TGCGCCAGCAGCCAAGGGACAGGCTACACCGGGGAGCTGTTTTTT. This codes for CASSQGTGYTGELFF.

V is TRBV5-1 and J is TRBJ2-3; 9 bases match TRBD2. In germline, CDR1 is SGHRS, CDR2 YFSETQ. The CDR3 extends over 15 amino acids. The J segment lost 2 bases and the V segment lost 4 bases, leaving 5 bases of the junction unmatched. The CDR3 nucleotides are TGCGCCAGCAGCCAAAGCGGGGGGCCCACAGATACGCAGTATTTT. It is translated as CASSQSGGPTDTQYF. Complete variable domain (other parts from reference TRBV5-1 and TRBJ2-3): KAGVTQTPRYLIKTRGQQVTLSCSPISGHRSVSWYQQTPGQGLQFLFEYFSETQRNKGNFPGRFSGRQFSNSRSEMNVSTLELGDSALYLCASSQSGGPTDTQYFGPGTRLTVL.

The sample holds a few counts of this clonotype. This rearrangement joins TRBV5-1 to TRBJ2-5; D may correspond to TRBD1 or TRBD2 (5 bases each). V was cut by 7 bases and J by 6 bases, with 19 bases left in between. Looked up from germline, CDR1 is SGHRS and CDR2 is YFSETQ. CDR3 length equals 14 residues. CDR3 in amino acids: CASSEGTHGKTQYF. The CDR3 nucleotides read TGCGCCAGCTCCGAGGGGACGCACGGAAAGACCCAGTACTTC.